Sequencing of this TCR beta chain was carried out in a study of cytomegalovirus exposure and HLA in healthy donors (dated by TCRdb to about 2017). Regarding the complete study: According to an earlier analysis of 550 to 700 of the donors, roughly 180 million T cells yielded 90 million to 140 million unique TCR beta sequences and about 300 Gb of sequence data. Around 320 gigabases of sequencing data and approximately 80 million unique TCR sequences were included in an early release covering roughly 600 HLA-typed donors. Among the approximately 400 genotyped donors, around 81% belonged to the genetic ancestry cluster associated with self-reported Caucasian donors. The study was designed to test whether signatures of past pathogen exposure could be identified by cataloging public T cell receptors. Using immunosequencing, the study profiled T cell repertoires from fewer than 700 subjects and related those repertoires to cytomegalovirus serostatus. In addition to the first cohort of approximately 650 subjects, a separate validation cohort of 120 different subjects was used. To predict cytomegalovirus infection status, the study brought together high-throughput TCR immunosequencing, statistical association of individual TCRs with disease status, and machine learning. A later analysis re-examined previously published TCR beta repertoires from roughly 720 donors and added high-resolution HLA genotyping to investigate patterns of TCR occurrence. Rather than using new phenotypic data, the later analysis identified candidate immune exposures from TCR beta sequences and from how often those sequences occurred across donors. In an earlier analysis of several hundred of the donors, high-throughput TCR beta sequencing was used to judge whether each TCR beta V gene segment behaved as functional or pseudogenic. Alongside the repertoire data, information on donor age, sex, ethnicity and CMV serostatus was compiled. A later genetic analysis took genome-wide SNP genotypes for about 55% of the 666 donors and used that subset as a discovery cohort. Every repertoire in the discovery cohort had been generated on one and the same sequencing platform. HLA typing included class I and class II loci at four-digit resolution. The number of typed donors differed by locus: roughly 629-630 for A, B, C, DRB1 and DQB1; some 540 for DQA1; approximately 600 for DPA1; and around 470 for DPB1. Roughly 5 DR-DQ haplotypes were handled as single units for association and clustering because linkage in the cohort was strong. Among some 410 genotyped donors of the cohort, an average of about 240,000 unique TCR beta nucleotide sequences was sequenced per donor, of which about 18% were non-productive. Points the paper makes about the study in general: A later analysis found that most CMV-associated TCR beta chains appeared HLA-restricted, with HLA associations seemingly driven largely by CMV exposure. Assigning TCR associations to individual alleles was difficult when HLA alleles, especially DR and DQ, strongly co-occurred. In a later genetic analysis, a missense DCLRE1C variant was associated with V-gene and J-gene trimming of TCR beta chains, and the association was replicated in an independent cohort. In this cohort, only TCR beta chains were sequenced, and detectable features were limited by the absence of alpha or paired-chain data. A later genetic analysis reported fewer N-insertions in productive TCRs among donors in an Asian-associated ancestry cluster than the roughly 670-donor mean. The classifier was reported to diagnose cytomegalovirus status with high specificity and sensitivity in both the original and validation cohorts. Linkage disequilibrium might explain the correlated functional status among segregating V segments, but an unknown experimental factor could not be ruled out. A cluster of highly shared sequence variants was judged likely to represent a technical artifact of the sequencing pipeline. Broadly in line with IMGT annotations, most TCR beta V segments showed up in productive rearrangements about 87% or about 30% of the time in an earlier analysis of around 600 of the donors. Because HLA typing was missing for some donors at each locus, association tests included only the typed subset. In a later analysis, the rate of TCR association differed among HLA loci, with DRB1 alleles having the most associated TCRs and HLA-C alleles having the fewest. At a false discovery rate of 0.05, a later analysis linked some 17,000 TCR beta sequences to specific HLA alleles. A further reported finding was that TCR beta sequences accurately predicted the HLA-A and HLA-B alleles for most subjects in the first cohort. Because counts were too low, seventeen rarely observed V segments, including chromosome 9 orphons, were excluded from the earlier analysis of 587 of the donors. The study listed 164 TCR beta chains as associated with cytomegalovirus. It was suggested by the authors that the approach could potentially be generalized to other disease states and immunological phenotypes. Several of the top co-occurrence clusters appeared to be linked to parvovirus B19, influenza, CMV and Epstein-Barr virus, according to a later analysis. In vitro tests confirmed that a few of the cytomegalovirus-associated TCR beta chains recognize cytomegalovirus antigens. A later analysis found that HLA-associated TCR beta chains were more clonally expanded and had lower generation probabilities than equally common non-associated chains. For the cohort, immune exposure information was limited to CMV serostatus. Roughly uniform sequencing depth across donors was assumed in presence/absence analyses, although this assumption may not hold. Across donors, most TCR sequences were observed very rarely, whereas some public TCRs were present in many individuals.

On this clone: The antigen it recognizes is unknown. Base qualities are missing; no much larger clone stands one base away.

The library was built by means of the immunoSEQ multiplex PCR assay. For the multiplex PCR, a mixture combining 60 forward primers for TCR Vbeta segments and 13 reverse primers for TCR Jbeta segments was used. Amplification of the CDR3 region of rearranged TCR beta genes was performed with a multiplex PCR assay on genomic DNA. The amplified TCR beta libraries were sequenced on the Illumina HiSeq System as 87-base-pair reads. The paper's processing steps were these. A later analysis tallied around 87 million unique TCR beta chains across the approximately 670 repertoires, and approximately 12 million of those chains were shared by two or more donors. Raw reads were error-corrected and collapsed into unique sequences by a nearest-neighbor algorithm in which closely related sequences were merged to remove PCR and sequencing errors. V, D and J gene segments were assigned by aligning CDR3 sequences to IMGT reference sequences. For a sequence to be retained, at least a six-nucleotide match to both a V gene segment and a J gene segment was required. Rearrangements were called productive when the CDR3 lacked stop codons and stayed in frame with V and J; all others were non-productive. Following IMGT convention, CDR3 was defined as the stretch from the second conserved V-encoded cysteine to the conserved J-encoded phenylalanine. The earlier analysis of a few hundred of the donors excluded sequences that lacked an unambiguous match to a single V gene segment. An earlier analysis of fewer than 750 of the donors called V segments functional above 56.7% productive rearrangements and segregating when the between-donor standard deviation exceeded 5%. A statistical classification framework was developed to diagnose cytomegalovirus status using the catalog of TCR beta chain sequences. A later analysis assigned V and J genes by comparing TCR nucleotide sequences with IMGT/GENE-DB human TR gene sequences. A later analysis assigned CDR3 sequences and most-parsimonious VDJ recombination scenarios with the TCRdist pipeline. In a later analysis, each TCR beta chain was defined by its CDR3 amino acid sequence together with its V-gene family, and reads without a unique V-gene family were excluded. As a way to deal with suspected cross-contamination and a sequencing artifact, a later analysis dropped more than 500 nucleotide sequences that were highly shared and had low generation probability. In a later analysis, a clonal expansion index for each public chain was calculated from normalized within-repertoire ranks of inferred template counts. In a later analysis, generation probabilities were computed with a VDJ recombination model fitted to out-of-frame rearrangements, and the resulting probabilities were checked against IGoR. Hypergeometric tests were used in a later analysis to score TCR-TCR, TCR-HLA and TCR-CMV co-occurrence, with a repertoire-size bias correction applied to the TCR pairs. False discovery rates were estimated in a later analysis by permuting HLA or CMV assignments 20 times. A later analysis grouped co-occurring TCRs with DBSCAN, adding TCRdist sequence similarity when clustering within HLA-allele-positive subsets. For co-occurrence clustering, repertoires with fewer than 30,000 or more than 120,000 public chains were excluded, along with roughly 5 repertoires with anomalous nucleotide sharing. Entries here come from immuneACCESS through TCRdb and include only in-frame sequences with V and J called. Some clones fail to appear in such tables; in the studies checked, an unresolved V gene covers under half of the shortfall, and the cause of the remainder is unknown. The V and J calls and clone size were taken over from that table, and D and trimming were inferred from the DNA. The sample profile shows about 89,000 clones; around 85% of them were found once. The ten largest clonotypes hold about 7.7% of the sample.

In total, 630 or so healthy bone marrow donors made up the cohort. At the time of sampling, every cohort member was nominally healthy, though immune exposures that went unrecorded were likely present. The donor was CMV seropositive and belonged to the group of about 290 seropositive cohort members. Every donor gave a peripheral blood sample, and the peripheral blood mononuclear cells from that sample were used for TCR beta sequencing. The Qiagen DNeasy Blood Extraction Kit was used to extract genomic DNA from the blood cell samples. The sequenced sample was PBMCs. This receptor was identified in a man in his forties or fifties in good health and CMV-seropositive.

The base sequence is TGTGCCAGCAGTTTTTCTGGGGAGCTCCGGCGGGGTAATTCACCCCTCCACTTT. Its product reads: CASSFSGELRRGNSPLHF. Recombination connected TRBV28 to TRBJ1-6, with the D gene not confidently named. V and J are truncated by 3 bases and 6 bases respectively, leaving an intervening sequence of 21 bases. The CDR3 goes from the cysteine to the phenylalanine over 18 residues. The entry retains the CDR3 DNA only, 54 bases that are in frame from base 1. The germline V gene provides CDR1 MDHEN and CDR2 SYDVKM.